The 22 T cell receptor beta chains below come from one sample, sequenced in a study of T cells expressing NK-cell markers. TCRdb re-called the 5' RACE reads and catalogs CDR3 proteins one per entry, DNA excluded. The table for this sample gives about 180,000 distinct CDR3 sequences. Sequenced material: blood T cells: a sorted CD56 or NKG2C T cell subset, CD4+ or CD8+ T cells, or bulk PBMC T cells (not recorded which). The receptor source for this set is a woman aged 18-70 years in good health.

The V gene is TRBV2, the J gene TRBJ2-7; TCRdb calls TRBD1, which cannot be checked without DNA. Germline V gives CDR1 SNHLY, CDR2 FYNNEI. The CDR3 length is 13 residues. CDR3 sequence: CASEATGVYEQYF.

Frequency places this clonotype as medium-sized. This rearrangement joins TRBV7-2 to TRBJ1-2. Germline CDR1 and CDR2: SGHTA and FQGNSA. There are 14 residues in the CDR3. CDR3: CASSLQPGNYGYTF.

This rearrangement joins TRBV9 to TRBJ2-5; the D call from TCRdb, TRBD2, cannot be confirmed without DNA. The CDR3 extends over 15 amino acids. CDR1 SGDLS and CDR2 YYNGEE come from the germline V gene. The CDR3 spells CASSPRGLGSETQYF. Combining the CDR3 with reference TRBV9 and TRBJ2-5 gives the whole variable domain DSGVTQTPKHLITATGQRVTLRCSPRSGDLSVYWYQQSLDQGLQFLIQYYNGEERAKGNILERFSAQQFPDLHSELNLSSLELGDSALYFCASSPRGLGSETQYFGPGTRLLVL.

The gene calls are TRBV29-1 and TRBJ2-5; no DNA is available, so the TRBD1 call from TCRdb remains unchecked. The CDR3 extends over 12 amino acids. Germline V lookup: CDR1 SQVTM, CDR2 ANQGSEA. The CDR3 region is CSVRGLGETQYF. The whole variable domain, remainder taken from reference TRBV29-1 and TRBJ2-5, is SAVISQKPSRDICQRGTSLTIQCQVDSQVTMMFWYRQQPGQSLTLIATANQGSEATYESGFVIDKFPISRPNLTFSTLTVSNMSPEDSSIYLCSVRGLGETQYFGPGTRLLVL.

The genes are TRBV18 and TRBJ1-1. Germline CDR1 reads KGHSH; CDR2 reads LQKENI. The CDR3 has 14 amino acids. The CDR3 here is CASSPPSLGTEAFF.

V gene TRBV11-3 combines with J gene TRBJ2-2; the D gene TCRdb calls, TRBD1, cannot be checked with no DNA. From germline, CDR1 is SGHNT and CDR2 YENEEA. The CDR3 runs to 14 residues. The CDR3 sequence: CASSPPMNTGELFF.

The chain uses TRBV24-1 and TRBJ2-1; TCRdb lists TRBD1, though no DNA is available to test this call. The CDR3 contains 14 residues. CDR1 is KGHDR, CDR2 SFDVKD, per germline. The CDR3 region is CATGPLMGYNEQFF.

V and J are TRBV7-3 and TRBJ2-3; without DNA, the TCRdb call of TRBD2 cannot be checked. Germline V CDR1 and CDR2: SGHTA, FQGTGA. CDR3 length: 19 residues. The CDR3 reads CASSLSGGGTSPYTDTQYF.

The chain uses TRBV5-1 and TRBJ2-7; lacking DNA, the TRBD1 call made by TCRdb goes unchecked. Germline CDR1 SGHRS, CDR2 YFSETQ. The length of the CDR3 is 15 residues. CDR3 protein: CASSLDSLATGEQYF.

The rearrangement links TRBV10-3 to TRBJ1-1. The CDR3 is 12 residues long. From germline, CDR1 is ENHRY and CDR2 SYGVKD. The CDR3 region is CAISGAGREAFF.

This chain connects TRBV5-8 to TRBJ2-7; TCRdb indicates TRBD1, and absent DNA this call remains unverified. From germline, CDR1 is SGHTS and CDR2 YDEGEE. The CDR3 is 15 amino acids. This CDR3 is CASSLRDRGFHEQYF.

The chain carries TRBV5-1 and TRBJ2-5; the TCRdb D gene call, TRBD1, has no DNA to confirm it. Looked up from germline, CDR1 is SGHRS and CDR2 is YFSETQ. The CDR3 runs to 15 residues. The CDR3 loop reads CASSLDRGSQETQYF.

The chain carries TRBV5-1 and TRBJ2-1; no DNA is available, so the TRBD2 call from TCRdb remains unchecked. The length of the CDR3 is 17 residues. The V gene's germline CDR1 is SGHRS and CDR2 YFSETQ. The CDR3 loop is CASRPDPTSGVFNEQFF.

The genes are TRBV3-1 and TRBJ2-4; checking the TCRdb D call of TRBD1 is not possible without DNA. Germline lookup yields CDR1 LGHDT and CDR2 YNNKEL (reference sequence). This CDR3 has 15 residues. The CDR3 region is CASSRTELAKNIQYF.

The chain uses TRBV20-1 and TRBJ2-1. Germline values: CDR1 DFQATT, CDR2 SNEGSKA (reference sequence). This CDR3 region has 13 residues. CDR3 sequence: CSARDFPFNEQFF.

V gene TRBV14 combines with J gene TRBJ2-5; TCRdb gives TRBD1 as the D gene, but with no DNA this cannot be confirmed. Germline-derived CDR1 and CDR2 are SGHDN and FVKESK. The CDR3 has 13 amino acids. The CDR3 sequence: CASSSTREETQYF.

This rearrangement joins TRBV6-5 to TRBJ1-1; without DNA, the TCRdb call of TRBD1 cannot be checked. The CDR3 is made up of 16 amino acids. The germline CDR1 and CDR2 sequences are MNHEY and SVGAGI. This CDR3 is CASINAGRQGNTEAFF.

V gene TRBV5-1 combines with J gene TRBJ2-3; TCRdb gives TRBD1 as the D gene, but with no DNA this cannot be confirmed. Germline V CDR1 and CDR2: SGHRS, YFSETQ. The CDR3 loop spans 15 amino acids. This CDR3 is CASSLRGRESDTQYF.

The chain's CDR3 is CASSWDSADQETQYF. The genes are TRBV2 and TRBJ2-5; the D call of TRBD1 rests on TCRdb alone, since no DNA is present to check it. CDR1 and CDR2 from the germline V gene are SNHLY and FYNNEI. The CDR3 covers 15 residues.

This sequence joins TRBV25-1 and TRBJ2-1; TCRdb indicates TRBD1, and absent DNA this call remains unverified. Germline CDR1 reads MGHDK; CDR2 reads SYGVNS. The CDR3 extends over 16 amino acids. CDR3 region: CASSEIAGVSYNEQFF. Full variable domain (outside the CDR3, taken from reference TRBV25-1 and TRBJ2-1): EADIYQTPRYLVIGTGKKITLECSQTMGHDKMYWYQQDPGMELHLIHYSYGVNSTEKGDLSSESTVSRIRTEHFPLTLESARPSHTSQYLCASSEIAGVSYNEQFFGPGTRLTVL.

The chain carries TRBV6-1 and TRBJ2-7; TCRdb returns TRBD1, unconfirmable since there is no DNA. The CDR3 loop spans 14 amino acids. The germline gives CDR1 MNHNS, CDR2 SASEGT. This chain's CDR3 is CASSRAGSSYEQYF.

This sequence joins TRBV10-2 and TRBJ2-5; the TCRdb D gene call, TRBD1, has no DNA to confirm it. This CDR3 comprises 15 residues. The germline gives CDR1 WSHSY, CDR2 SAAADI. Here the CDR3 reads CATSGGQSYQETQYF.